The 16 T cell receptor beta chains presented below share a single source sample, sequenced in a study of blood T cells in healthy people across ages. A second PCR, run for 7 to 11 cycles, used a sample-barcoded 5' primer plus a J-beta primer mix. TCRdb re-called the 5' RACE reads through MiXCR, storing one row per CDR3 protein. Here the sample spans some 1.4 million distinct CDR3 sequences, 42% being singletons. Input material: blood. All receptors come from a woman aged 18-35 years in good health.

This clonotype has a handful of counts. This sequence joins TRBV5-1 and TRBJ2-1; D unclear. This CDR3 spans 14 amino acids. The V gene lost 0 bases and the J gene lost 15 bases, with 19 bases spanning the gap. Germline V CDR1 and CDR2: SGHRS, YFSETQ. CDR3 DNA: TGCGCCAGCAGCTTGGAGTTCAGGCCGCCAGTAAGGTTCTTC. Its protein product is CASSLEFRPPVRFF.

The chain links TRBV6-5 to TRBJ2-1, with 7 bases aligning to TRBD1. V lost 5 bases and J lost 5; bases outside the gene matches: 9. The germline gives CDR1 MNHEY, CDR2 SVGAGI. The CDR3 contains 15 residues. The CDR3 is CASSLGTAPHNEQFF. In DNA, the CDR3 is TGTGCCAGCAGTCTAGGGACAGCACCTCACAATGAGCAGTTCTTC.

The gene calls are TRBV6-5 and TRBJ1-2; tentatively, D is TRBD1 (5 bases). The germline gives CDR1 MNHEY, CDR2 SVGAGI. The V end lost 6 bases, the J end lost 3 bases, and 14 bases lay between the germline ends. This CDR3 comprises 14 residues. CDR3 sequence reads: CASRYRTSDYGYTF. The CDR3 region has the DNA TGTGCCAGCAGATACAGGACAAGTGACTATGGCTACACCTTC.

The chain has TRBV11-2 and TRBJ1-1; D may be TRBD1 (5 bases). Per germline, CDR1 SGHAT and CDR2 FQNNGV. The V end lost 5 bases, the J end lost 12 bases, and 25 bases lay between the germline ends. This CDR3 comprises 15 residues. This chain's CDR3 is CASSLIRGDSPATFF. CDR3 nucleotide sequence: TGTGCCAGCAGCCTCATACGGGGGGATTCTCCCGCTACTTTCTTT.

The chain carries TRBV9 and TRBJ2-1, with 7 bases fitting TRBD2. The CDR3 extends over 14 amino acids. The ends lost 2 bases at V and 8 bases at J; junction bases unmatched: 7. The germline V gene has CDR1 SGDLS and CDR2 YYNGEE. CDR3 coding DNA: TGTGCCAGCAGCGTGGCGGGAGAGCGTTATGAGCAGTTCTTC. Amino acid sequence: CASSVAGERYEQFF.

The chain joins TRBV6-5 to TRBJ2-4, with 8 bases that match TRBD2. TRBJ2-7 matches the DNA end more closely, so the J call is doubtful. Germline CDR1 MNHEY, CDR2 SVGAGI. The CDR3 spans 15 residues. CDR3: CASRLSTSGTYEQYF. As DNA, the CDR3 is TGTGCCAGCAGACTTTCTACTAGCGGAACCTACGAGCAGTACTTC.

This clonotype came up many times. The gene calls are TRBV11-2 and TRBJ2-7; D tentatively fits TRBD1 or TRBD2 (5 bases each). The germline gives CDR1 SGHAT, CDR2 FQNNGV. This CDR3 has 14 residues. Trimming left V 9 bases short and J 3 bases short, with 18 bases between. This CDR3 reads CASQGTRPSYEQYF. The CDR3 bases are TGTGCCAGTCAGGGAACTAGACCCAGCTACGAGCAGTACTTC. Using reference TRBV11-2 and TRBJ2-7 for the parts outside the CDR3, the full variable domain is EAGVAQSPRYKIIEKRQSVAFWCNPISGHATLYWYQQILGQGPKLLIQFQNNGVVDDSQLPKDRFSAERLKGVDSTLKIQPAKLEDSAVYLCASQGTRPSYEQYFGPGTRLTVT.

This clonotype came up a few times. This chain joins TRBV2 and TRBJ2-3, with 9 positions matching TRBD1. CDR3 size: 14 residues. CDR1 and CDR2 from the germline V gene are SNHLY and FYNNEI. The V and J ends lost 10 bases and 4 bases, in that order; junction bases with no gene match: 9. CDR3 sequence reads: CATGGGQGSDTQYF. CDR3 nucleotide sequence: TGTGCCACCGGAGGAGGACAGGGGTCAGATACGCAGTATTTT. Complete variable domain (other parts from reference TRBV2 and TRBJ2-3): EPEVTQTPSHQVTQMGQEVILRCVPISNHLYFYWYRQILGQKVEFLVSFYNNEISEKSEIFDDQFSVERPDGSNFTLKIRSTKLEDSAMYFCATGGGQGSDTQYFGPGTRLTVL.

J is TRBJ2-1 and V is TRBV7-2, with D unclear. Germline V CDR1 and CDR2: SGHTA, FQGNSA. V lost 5 bases and J 2 bases, leaving 16 bases between the germline ends. This CDR3 is 16 amino acids long. CDR3 sequence reads: CASSPDGEQPYNEQFF. Here the CDR3 DNA reads TGTGCCAGCAGCCCCGACGGCGAGCAACCCTACAATGAGCAGTTCTTC.

Here the CDR3 DNA reads TGTGCCAGCAGTTTAGTTGTCTTAGATCAGCCCCAGCATTTT. Translating it yields CASSLVVLDQPQHF. The V and J genes are TRBV12-3 or TRBV12-4 and TRBJ1-5; D is undetermined. V shed 1 base and J shed 5 bases, with 9 bases lying between them. The CDR3 totals 14 residues.

V gene TRBV4-1 combines with J gene TRBJ2-7, with D perhaps matching TRBD2 (5 bases). Trimming took 0 bases from V and 5 from J, leaving 14 bases between them. Germline assignment: CDR1 MGHRA and CDR2 YSYEKL. This CDR3 is built from 15 residues. DNA of the CDR3: TGCGCCAGCAGCCAAGATAAGGCCAGCGGAGACGAGCAGTACTTC. Its translation: CASSQDKASGDEQYF.

This clonotype has more than one count but fewer than ten. The V gene is TRBV2, the J gene TRBJ2-4; 7 positions agree with TRBD1. The DNA matches TRBJ2-7 better at its end, which makes the J call doubtful. The CDR3 runs to 14 residues. Germline CDR1 is SNHLY and CDR2 is FYNNEI. The CDR3 here is CASSEGRGRNEQYF. The DNA for the CDR3 is TGTGCCAGCAGTGAAGGCAGGGGGAGAAACGAGCAGTACTTC.

The gene calls are TRBV6-1 and TRBJ1-5; no clear D gene. The germline V gene encodes CDR1 MNHNS and CDR2 SASEGT. V lost 5 bases and J 0 bases, leaving 17 bases between the germline ends. CDR3 length equals 17 residues. The CDR3 region has the DNA TGTGCCAGCAGTCCGACCGGGGTACGGGATAGCAATCAGCCCCAGCATTTT. It translates to CASSPTGVRDSNQPQHF.

The gene calls are TRBV25-1 and TRBJ2-7, with 10 bases aligning to TRBD1. Germline V gene sequence: CDR1 MGHDK, CDR2 SYGVNS. CDR3 size: 14 residues. The V segment lost 10 bases and the J segment 6 bases; nucleotides outside the gene matches: 12. This CDR3 reads CATSPGTGASEQYF. CDR3 bases: TGTGCCACCTCTCCAGGGACAGGGGCCTCCGAGCAGTACTTC.

The CDR3, as DNA: TGTGCCATCAGTGAGGGGAGATCGGATACGCAGTATTTT. Translated: CAISEGRSDTQYF. This chain joins TRBV10-3 and TRBJ2-3; D may be TRBD2 (5 bases). The V end lost 2 bases, the J end lost 6 bases, and 9 bases lay between the germline ends. The CDR3 loop spans 13 amino acids. Per germline, CDR1 ENHRY and CDR2 SYGVKD.

The chain joins TRBV15 to TRBJ2-7; D unresolved. CDR1 is LNHNV and CDR2 is YYDKDF in the germline V gene (reference sequence). The CDR3 loop spans 13 amino acids. V shed 4 bases and J shed 5 bases, with 12 bases lying between them. In DNA, the CDR3 is TGTGCCACCAGCAACAACTTTTTAGACGAGCAGTACTTC. It encodes CATSNNFLDEQYF.